A single sample is the source of the 5 T cell receptor beta chains below, sequenced in a study of blood T cell repertoires in COVID-19. Sequenced by immunoSEQ multiplex PCR; TCRdb stores in-frame clones only, minus some. The sample shows over 110,000 clones, approximately 88% of them seen only once. Sequenced input: peripheral blood. The receptors originated from a human donor in a cohort sampled during active COVID-19.

The chain couples TRBV11-2 to TRBJ2-7; TRBD1 aligns across 9 bases. The junction had 5 bases not matched to a gene; V was cut back by 5 bases and J by 0 bases. This CDR3 has 15 residues. Germline V gene lookup returns CDR1 SGHAT and CDR2 FQNNGV. CDR3 residues: CASSPGTGSSYEQYF. The CDR3 region has the DNA TGTGCCAGCAGCCCGGGGACAGGGAGCTCCTACGAGCAGTACTTC.

The chain links TRBV10-3 to TRBJ1-4, with a tentative D call TRBD1 (6 bases). This CDR3 contains 12 residues. V was shortened by 11 bases and J by 3 bases, with 10 bases between the two germline ends. Germline lookup yields CDR1 ENHRY and CDR2 SYGVKD. The CDR3 reads CAVRGSNEKLFF. CDR3 nucleotides: TGTGCCGTTAGGGGGTCTAATGAAAAACTGTTTTTT.

V is TRBV30 and J is TRBJ2-3; unclear D gene. V was trimmed by 3 bases and J by 3 bases, leaving 10 bases between them. The length of the CDR3 is 13 residues. Germline V lookup: CDR1 GTSNPN, CDR2 SVGIG (reference sequence). The CDR3 coding sequence is TGTGCCTGGAGGACACCTGGGACAGATACGCAGTATTTT. Translation: CAWRTPGTDTQYF.

This clone was detected only a few times. The rearrangement uses TRBV6-5 and TRBJ2-2; TRBD1 matches 10 bases. The J segment lost 7 bases and the V segment lost 4 bases, leaving 6 bases of the junction unmatched. Germline CDR1 MNHEY, CDR2 SVGAGI. The CDR3 is 15 residues long. CDR3 protein: CASSWGTGDHGELFF. Written as DNA, the CDR3 is TGTGCCAGCAGTTGGGGGACAGGGGATCACGGGGAGCTGTTTTTT.

The chain uses TRBV5-4 and TRBJ2-5, with 9 bases lining up with TRBD1. Germline V gene lookup returns CDR1 SGHNT and CDR2 YYREEE (reference sequence). Unmatched junction bases numbered 14, after V lost 3 bases and J lost 2 bases. The CDR3 has 18 residues. CDR3 sequence: CASSSTGTGKPSQETQYF. Written as DNA, the CDR3 is TGTGCCAGCAGCTCCACCGGGACAGGGAAGCCCTCTCAAGAGACCCAGTACTTC.